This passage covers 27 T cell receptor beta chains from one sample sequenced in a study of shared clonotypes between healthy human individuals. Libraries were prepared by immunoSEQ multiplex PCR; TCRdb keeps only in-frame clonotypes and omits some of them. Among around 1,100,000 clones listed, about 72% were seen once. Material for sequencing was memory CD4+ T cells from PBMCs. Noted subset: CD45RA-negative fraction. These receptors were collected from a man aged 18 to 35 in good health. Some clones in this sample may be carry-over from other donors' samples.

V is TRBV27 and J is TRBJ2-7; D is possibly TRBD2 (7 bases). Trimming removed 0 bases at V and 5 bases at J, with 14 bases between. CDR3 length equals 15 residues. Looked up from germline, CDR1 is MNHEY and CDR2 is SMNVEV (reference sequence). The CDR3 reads CASSLSRGGGNEQYF. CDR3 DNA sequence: TGTGCCAGCAGTTTATCTCGAGGGGGGGGAAACGAGCAGTACTTC.

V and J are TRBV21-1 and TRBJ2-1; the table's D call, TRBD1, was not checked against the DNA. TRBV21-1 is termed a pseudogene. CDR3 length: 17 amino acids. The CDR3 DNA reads TGTGCCAGCAGCAACTCACTAGAGCGGACAGCCTACAATGAGCAGTTCTTC. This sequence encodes CASSNSLERTAYNEQFF.

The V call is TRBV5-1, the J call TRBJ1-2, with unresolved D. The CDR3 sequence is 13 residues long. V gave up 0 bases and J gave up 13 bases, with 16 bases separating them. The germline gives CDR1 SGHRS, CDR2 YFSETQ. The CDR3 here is CASSLDPRAAVTF. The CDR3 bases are TGCGCCAGCAGCTTGGACCCCCGGGCGGCTGTCACCTTC.

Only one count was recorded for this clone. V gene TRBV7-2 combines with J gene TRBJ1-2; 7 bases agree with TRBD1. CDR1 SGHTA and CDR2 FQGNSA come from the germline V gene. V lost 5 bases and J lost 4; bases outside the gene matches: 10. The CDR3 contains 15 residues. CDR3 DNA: TGTGCCAGCAGCCCCGGGACAGAACCACTCTATGGCTACACCTTC. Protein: CASSPGTEPLYGYTF.

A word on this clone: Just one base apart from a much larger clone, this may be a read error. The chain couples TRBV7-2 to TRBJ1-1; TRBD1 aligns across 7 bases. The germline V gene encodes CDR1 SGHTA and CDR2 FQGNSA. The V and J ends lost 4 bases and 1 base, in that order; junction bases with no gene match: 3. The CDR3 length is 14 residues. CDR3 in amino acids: CASSSGQPNTEAFF. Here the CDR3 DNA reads TGTGCCAGCAGCTCGGGACAGCCGAACACTGAAGCTTTCTTT.

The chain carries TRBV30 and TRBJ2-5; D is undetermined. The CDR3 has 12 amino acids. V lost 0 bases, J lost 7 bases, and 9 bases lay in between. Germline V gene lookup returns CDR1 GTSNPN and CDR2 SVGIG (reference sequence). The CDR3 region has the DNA TGTGCCTGGAGTGTACTTGCCGGGACCCAGTACTTC. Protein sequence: CAWSVLAGTQYF.

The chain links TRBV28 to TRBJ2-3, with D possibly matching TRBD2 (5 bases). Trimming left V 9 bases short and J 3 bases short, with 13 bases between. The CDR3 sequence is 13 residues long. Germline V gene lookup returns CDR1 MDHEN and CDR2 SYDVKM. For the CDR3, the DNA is TGTGCCAGTGGCGCGGGTGTGACAGATACGCAGTATTTT. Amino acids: CASGAGVTDTQYF.

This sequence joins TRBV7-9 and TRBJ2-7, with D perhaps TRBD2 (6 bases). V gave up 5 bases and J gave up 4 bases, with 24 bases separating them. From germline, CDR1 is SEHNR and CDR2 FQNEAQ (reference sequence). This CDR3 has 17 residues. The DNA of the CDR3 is TGTGCCAGCAGCGCAAACCCGGGACTCCCTGAAGGGTACGAGCAGTACTTC. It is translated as CASSANPGLPEGYEQYF.

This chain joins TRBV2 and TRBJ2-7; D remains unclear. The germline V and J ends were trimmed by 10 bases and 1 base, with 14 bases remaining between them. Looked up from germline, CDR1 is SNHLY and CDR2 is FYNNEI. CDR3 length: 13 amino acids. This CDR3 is CATYYHGSYEQYF. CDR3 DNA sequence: TGTGCCACCTACTATCACGGTTCCTACGAGCAGTACTTC.

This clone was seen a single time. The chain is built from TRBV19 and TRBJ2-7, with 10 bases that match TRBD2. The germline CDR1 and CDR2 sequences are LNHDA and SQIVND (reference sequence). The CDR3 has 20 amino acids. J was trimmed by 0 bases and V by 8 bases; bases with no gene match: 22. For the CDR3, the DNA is TGTGCCAGTTGGATTCTGGTATCGGGTAGCGGGAGGCCCCCCTCCTACGAGCAGTACTTC. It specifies CASWILVSGSGRPPSYEQYF.

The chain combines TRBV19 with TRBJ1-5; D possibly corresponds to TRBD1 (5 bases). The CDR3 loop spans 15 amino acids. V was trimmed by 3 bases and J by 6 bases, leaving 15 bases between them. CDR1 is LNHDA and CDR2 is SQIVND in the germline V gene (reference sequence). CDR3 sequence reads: CASSIYGEGIQPQHF. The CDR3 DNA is TGTGCCAGTAGTATTTACGGGGAGGGGATTCAGCCCCAGCATTTT.

The CDR3, as DNA: TGTGCCAGCAGTGCCGGCGCAGGTCGCAACACCATATATTTT. Its protein is CASSAGAGRNTIYF. This chain connects TRBV2 to TRBJ1-3; D gene ambiguous. V lost 4 bases and J 7 bases, leaving 14 bases between the germline ends. This CDR3 spans 14 amino acids. CDR1 and CDR2 from the germline V gene are SNHLY and FYNNEI.

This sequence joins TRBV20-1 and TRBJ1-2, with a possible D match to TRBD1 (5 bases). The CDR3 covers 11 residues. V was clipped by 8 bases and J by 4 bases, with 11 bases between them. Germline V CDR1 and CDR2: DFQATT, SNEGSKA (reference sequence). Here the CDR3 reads CSLQVSYGYTF. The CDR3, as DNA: TGCAGTCTACAGGTCTCCTATGGCTACACCTTC.

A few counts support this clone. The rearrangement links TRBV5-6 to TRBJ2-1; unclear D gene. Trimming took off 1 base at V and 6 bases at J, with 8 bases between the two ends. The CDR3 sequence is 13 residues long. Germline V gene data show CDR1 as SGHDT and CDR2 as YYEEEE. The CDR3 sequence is CASSLWASNEQFF. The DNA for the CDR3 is TGTGCCAGCAGCTTGTGGGCTTCCAATGAGCAGTTCTTC.

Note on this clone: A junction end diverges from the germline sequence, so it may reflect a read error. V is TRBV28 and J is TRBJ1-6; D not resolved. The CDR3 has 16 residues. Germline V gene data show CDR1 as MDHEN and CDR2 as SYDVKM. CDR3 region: CASSSAHSGENSPPHF. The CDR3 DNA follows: TGTGCCAGCAGTTCGGCACACAGTGGGGAAAATTCACCCCCCCACTTT.

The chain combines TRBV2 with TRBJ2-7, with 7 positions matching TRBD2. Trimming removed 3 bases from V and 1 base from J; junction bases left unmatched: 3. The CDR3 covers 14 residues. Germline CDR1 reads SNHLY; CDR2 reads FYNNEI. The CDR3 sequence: CASSDGGRSYEQYF. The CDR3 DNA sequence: TGTGCCAGCAGTGACGGCGGGAGATCCTACGAGCAGTACTTC.

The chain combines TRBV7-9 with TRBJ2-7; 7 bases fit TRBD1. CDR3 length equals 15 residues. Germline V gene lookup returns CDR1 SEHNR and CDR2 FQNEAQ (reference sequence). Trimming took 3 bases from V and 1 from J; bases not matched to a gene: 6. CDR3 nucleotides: TGTGCCAGCAGCTTCGTACAGGGGCGGTCCTACGAGCAGTACTTC. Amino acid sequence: CASSFVQGRSYEQYF.

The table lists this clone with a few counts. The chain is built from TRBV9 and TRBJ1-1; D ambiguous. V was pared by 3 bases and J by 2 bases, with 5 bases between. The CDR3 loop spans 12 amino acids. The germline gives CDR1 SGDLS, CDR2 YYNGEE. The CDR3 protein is CASSAINTEAFF. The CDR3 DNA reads TGTGCCAGCAGCGCCATTAACACTGAAGCTTTCTTT.

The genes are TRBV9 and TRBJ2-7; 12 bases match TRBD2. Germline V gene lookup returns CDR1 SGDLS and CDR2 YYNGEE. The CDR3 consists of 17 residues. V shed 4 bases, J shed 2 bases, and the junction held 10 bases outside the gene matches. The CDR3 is CASSPGTSGLMTYEQYF. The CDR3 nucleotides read TGTGCCAGCAGCCCCGGGACTAGCGGGCTTATGACCTACGAGCAGTACTTC.

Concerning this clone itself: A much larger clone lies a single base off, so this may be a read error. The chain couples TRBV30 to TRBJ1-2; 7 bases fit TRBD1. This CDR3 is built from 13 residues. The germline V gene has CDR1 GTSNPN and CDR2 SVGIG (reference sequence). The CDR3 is CAWSRQGPYGHTF. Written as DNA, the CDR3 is TGTGCCTGGAGCAGACAGGGCCCCTATGGCCACACCTTC.

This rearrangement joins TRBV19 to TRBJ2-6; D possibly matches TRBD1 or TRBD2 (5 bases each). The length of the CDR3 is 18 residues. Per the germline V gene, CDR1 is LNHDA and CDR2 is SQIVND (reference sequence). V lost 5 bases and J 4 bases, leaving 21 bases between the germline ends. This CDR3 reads CASSVPEGRLGGANVLTF. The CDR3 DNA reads TGTGCCAGTAGTGTCCCCGAGGGACGTTTGGGAGGGGCCAACGTCCTGACTTTC.

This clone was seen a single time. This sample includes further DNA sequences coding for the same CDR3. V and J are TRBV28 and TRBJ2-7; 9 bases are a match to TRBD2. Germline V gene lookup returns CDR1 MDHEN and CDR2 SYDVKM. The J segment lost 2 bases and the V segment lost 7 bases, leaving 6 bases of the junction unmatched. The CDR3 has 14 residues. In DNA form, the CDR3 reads TGTGCCAGCACCTCAGCGGGAGGCCCCTACGAGCAGTACTTC. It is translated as CASTSAGGPYEQYF.

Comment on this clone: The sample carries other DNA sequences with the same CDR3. In DNA, the CDR3 is TGCGCCAGCAGCTTGGTGGCGGGTACCTACAATGAGCAGTTCTTC. The encoded protein is CASSLVAGTYNEQFF. The gene calls are TRBV5-1 and TRBJ2-1, with a possible D match to TRBD2 (5 bases). V shed 0 bases and J shed 2 bases, with 9 bases lying between them. There are 15 residues in the CDR3. Germline-derived CDR1 and CDR2 are SGHRS and YFSETQ. Together with reference TRBV5-1 and TRBJ2-1, the CDR3 gives the full variable domain: KAGVTQTPRYLIKTRGQQVTLSCSPISGHRSVSWYQQTPGQGLQFLFEYFSETQRNKGNFPGRFSGRQFSNSRSEMNVSTLELGDSALYLCASSLVAGTYNEQFFGPGTRLTVL.

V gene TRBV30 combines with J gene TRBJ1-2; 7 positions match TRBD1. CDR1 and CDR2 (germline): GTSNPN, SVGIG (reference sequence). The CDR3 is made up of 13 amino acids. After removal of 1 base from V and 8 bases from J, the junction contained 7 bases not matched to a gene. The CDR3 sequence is CAWSGTGLRGYTF. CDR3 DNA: TGTGCCTGGAGTGGGACAGGCTTGCGGGGCTACACCTTC.

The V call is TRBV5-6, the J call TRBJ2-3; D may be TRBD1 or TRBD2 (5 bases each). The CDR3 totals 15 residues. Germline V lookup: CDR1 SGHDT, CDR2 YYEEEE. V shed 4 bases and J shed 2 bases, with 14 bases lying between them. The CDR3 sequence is CASSRGDGYTDTQYF. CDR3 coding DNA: TGTGCCAGCAGCCGAGGGGACGGGTACACAGATACGCAGTATTTT.

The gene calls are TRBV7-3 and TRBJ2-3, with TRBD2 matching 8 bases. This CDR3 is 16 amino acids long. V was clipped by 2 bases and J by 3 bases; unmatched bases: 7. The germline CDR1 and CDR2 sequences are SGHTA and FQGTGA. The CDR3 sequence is CASSLVGRAGTDTQYF. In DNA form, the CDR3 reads TGTGCCAGCAGCTTAGTCGGGAGGGCCGGGACAGATACGCAGTATTTT.

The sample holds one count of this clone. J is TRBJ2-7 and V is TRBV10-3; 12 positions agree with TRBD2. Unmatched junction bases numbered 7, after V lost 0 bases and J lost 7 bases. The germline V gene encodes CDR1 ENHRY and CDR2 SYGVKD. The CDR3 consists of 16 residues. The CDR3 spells CAISESLAGGSGEQYF. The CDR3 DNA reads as TGTGCCATCAGTGAGTCCCTAGCGGGAGGGTCGGGGGAGCAGTACTTC.